This T cell receptor (beta chain) derives from a study of control samples from healthy donors and cancer patients. This table comes from immunoSEQ multiplex PCR, and its TCRdb copy is limited to in-frame clones, with some not included. The table lists 150,000 to 200,000 clones, 85% to 90% of them singletons. V was clipped by 3 bases and J by 5 bases, with 16 bases between them. Per the germline V gene, CDR1 is KGHSH and CDR2 is LQKENI. This CDR3 contains 16 residues. The clonotype was recovered from a woman under 40 in good health. Specimen: blood. This chain connects TRBV18 to TRBJ1-4; no definite D call. The CDR3 DNA sequence: TGTGCCAGCTCACCGTGGGCAGCCGAAAGCAATGAAAAACTGTTTTTT. This translates into CASSPWAAESNEKLFF.